This T cell receptor (beta chain) was retrieved from a study of persistence of HIV-infected CD4 T cells (dated by TCRdb to 2020 to 2021). For the study in its entirety: The median time the participants had spent on suppressive ART was 8 years. Peripheral blood samples of up to roughly 180 mL were obtained at multiple time points, with the exception of a couple of participants, for whom leukapheresis was performed at a single time point. The study isolated CMV- and HIV-1 Gag-responding CD4+ T cells from ART-treated individuals to examine antigen-driven clonal expansion of HIV-1-infected cells. The clonality of all cells in each sorted population was measured by TCRbeta sequencing, and the clonality of infected cells was measured by proviral sequencing. In the cross-participant TCR cluster analysis, roughly 8 participants were included for CMV and more than five participants were included for Gag. What the work shows at the level of the full study, not this receptor alone: Because the TCR analyses were done in bulk, restricting them to just the rare CMV-responding cells that actually carried HIV-1 proviruses was not possible. Antigen-responding cells were enriched for expanded CDR3beta sequences that were degenerate, which suggests that CD4+ responses to CMV and Gag underwent convergent selection. A correlation was observed between TCR oligoclonality and proviral oligoclonality within the same sorted populations. Only a small number of individuals took part in the study, and only a limited range of antigens was tested. TCRbeta richness in CMV- and Gag-responding cells was significantly lower than in anti-CD3/anti-CD28-responding cells; CMV-responding cells had higher oligoclonality than CD3/CD28-stimulated and Gag-responding cells.

With regard to this clone: Its antigen has not been determined. No much larger clone exists at a distance of one base, and base qualities are not known.

The immunoSEQ hsTCRB assay version 4 in survey mode was used to sequence TCRbeta repertoires from genomic DNA. Genomic DNA was diluted to 7.5 to 10 ng/uL, and up to 1 ug per sample was used for TCRbeta sequencing. As for how the authors treated the data: TCRbeta data analysis was done in ImmunoSeq Analyzer 3.0, and diversity was calculated on productive nucleotide rearrangements. Using the Immunarch R package, lower-bound TCR diversity was estimated with the improved Chao index and clonality was estimated with the Gini coefficient. Nucleotide rearrangements that differed but encoded the same CDR3beta amino acid sequence were counted as separate clonotypes. TCRbeta sequences significantly enriched in antigen-responding cells relative to anti-CD3/anti-CD28-activated cells were identified by differential abundance analysis. Using predicted peptide-MHC specificity as the basis, GLIPH2 grouped TCRs into clusters, both for each participant individually and for the merged data sets that combined participants. TCRdb took this table from immuneACCESS and kept in-frame rearrangements with V and J called. Such tables lack part of the clones; where checked against another copy, unresolved V genes explain under half of the gap, and the rest is unexplained. The D gene and trimming were derived from the DNA, and the V and J assignments and clone size from that table. Counted in this sample were more than 8,500 clones; roughly 85% of them appeared once. The ten largest clones capture 1.5% to 2.5% of the sample.

The sample's treatment or condition, from its label and the paper: suppressive antiretroviral therapy. A pool of overlapping HIV-1 Gag 15-mer peptides, at roughly 1 ug per peptide per mL, was used to stimulate the cells. Responding CD4+ T cells were sorted by upregulation of both CD40 ligand and CD69. Participants were HIV-1-infected adults who started suppressive ART during chronic infection. Plasma HIV-1 RNA had been undetectable (below 50 copies/mL) in participants for at least 4 years. To be included, participants needed a CD4+ T cell count above 400 cells/uL and a positive CMV serology. Before stimulation, PBMCs were isolated using density centrifugation and depleted of CD8+ T cells. Stimulation of CD8-depleted PBMCs was carried out for 15 to 20 hours with anti-CD28/CD49d costimulation, CD40-blocking antibody and enfuvirtide, to prevent new infections. Cell sorting was performed on a Beckman Coulter MoFlo Legacy or XDP sorter, and dead cells were excluded with propidium iodide. Genomic DNA was extracted using the QIAamp DNA Mini Kit for samples with more than one million cells and using the Quick-DNA Microprep Kit for all other samples.

Spanning cysteine to phenylalanine, the CDR3 consists of 14 amino acids. Only the CDR3 portion is preserved as DNA: 42 bases, with reading frame beginning at the first base. Sequences SNHLY (CDR1) and FYNNEI (CDR2) are obtained from the germline V gene. Deletion took 5 bases off V and 4 bases off J, with a span of 12 bases between the germline ends. Rearrangement joined TRBV2 to TRBJ1-5; D gene: possibly TRBD1, on 6 matching bases. The source is an adult woman with HIV who was CMV-seropositive. Sequencing was performed on CD4+ T cells sorted from PBMCs after approximately 19-hour stimulation, taken from a patient who received antiretroviral therapy. This sample's cell subset or site label indicates: CD40L+CD69+ CD4 T cells responding to HIV-1 Gag peptides. The CDR3 is CASSYSQGNQPQHF. The base sequence is TGTGCCAGCAGTTATTCGCAGGGGAATCAGCCCCAGCATTTT.